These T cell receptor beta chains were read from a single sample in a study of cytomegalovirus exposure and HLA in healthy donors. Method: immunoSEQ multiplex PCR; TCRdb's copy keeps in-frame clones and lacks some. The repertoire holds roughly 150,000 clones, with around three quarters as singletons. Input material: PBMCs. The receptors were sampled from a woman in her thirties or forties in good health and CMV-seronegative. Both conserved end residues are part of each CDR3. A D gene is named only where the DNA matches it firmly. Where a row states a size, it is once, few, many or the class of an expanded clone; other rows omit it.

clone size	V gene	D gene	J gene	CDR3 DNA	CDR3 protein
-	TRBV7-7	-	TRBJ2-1	TGTGCTAGCAGCTTAGTTACTAGCTCTAGAAATGAGCAGTTCTTC	CASSLVTSSRNEQFF
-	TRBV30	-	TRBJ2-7	TGTGCCTGGACGGACGGGGGATACGAGCAGTACTTC	CAWTDGGYEQYF
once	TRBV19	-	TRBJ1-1	TGTGCCAGTAGTCCGACAGGCCAGGGAAGCACTGAAGCTTTCTTT	CASSPTGQGSTEAFF
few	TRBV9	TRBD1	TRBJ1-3	TGTGCCAGCAGCCCGACAGGGACTGGAAACACCATATATTTT	CASSPTGTGNTIYF
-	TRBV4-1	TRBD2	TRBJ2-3	TGCGCCAGCCTACCAGTCGGGACTAACACAGATACGCAGTATTTT	CASLPVGTNTDTQYF
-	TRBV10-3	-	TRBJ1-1	TGTGCCTCCTGTCTCGGGGGGAACACTGAAGCTTTCTTT	CASCLGGNTEAFF
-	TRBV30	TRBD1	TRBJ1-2	TGTGCCTCGAGGGGGCAGGGGGATAGTTGGGACTATGGCTACACCTTC	CASRGQGDSWDYGYTF
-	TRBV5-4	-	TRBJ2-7	TGTGCCAGCAGCTTGCAAGGCACAGGGTTCGGGAACGAGCAGTACTTC	CASSLQGTGFGNEQYF
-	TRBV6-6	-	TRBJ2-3	TGTGCCAGCAGTTATGCTGGGGCCCAGGGAAATACGCAGTATTTT	CASSYAGAQGNTQYF
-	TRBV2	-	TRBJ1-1	TGTGCCAGCAGTGCACCTACAGGGAGACCTGAAGCTTTCTTT	CASSAPTGRPEAFF
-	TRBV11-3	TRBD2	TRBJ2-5	TGTGCCAGCAGCTTATATGGCGGGAGGGACGAGACCCAGTACTTC	CASSLYGGRDETQYF
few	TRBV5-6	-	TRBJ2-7	TGTGCCAGCAGCTCACAGGGTAACGAGCAGTACTTC	CASSSQGNEQYF
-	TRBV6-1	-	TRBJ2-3	TGTGCCAGCAGGATCAGGGATAGCACAGATACGCAGTATTTT	CASRIRDSTDTQYF
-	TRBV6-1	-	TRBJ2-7	TGTGCCATCCGGACAACCTCCTACGAGCAGTACTTC	CAIRTTSYEQYF
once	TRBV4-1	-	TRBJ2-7	TGCGCCAGCAGCCAAGCTGTGGCTAGCTCCTACGAGCAGTACTTC	CASSQAVASSYEQYF
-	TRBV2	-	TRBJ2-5	TGTGCCAGCAGTGGGGGAGCGGGCGGGCCGGCAGGGACCCAGTACTTC	CASSGGAGGPAGTQYF
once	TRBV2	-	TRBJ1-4	TGTGCCAGCAGTGACTCAGCAGGGGTAACTAATGAAAAACTGTTTTTT	CASSDSAGVTNEKLFF
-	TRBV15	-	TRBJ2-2	TGTGCCACCAGCAGAGATCGGGAGAGTACCGGGGAGCTGTTTTTT	CATSRDRESTGELFF
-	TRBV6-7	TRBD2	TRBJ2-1	TGTGCCAGCGGCCCGGCTAGCGGGAGGGCCCTCTCCGGGTATGAGCAGTTCTTC	CASGPASGRALSGYEQFF
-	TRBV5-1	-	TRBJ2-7	TGCGCCAGCAGCTTGATTGAGGCGGGCGAGCAGTACTTC	CASSLIEAGEQYF
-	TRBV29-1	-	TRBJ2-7	TGCAGCGTTGTGTTAGCTACCGCCGAGCAGTACTTC	CSVVLATAEQYF
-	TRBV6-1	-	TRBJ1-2	TGTGCCAGCGGCCTACGGGGGTTGGGAAGTTATGGCTACACCTTC	CASGLRGLGSYGYTF
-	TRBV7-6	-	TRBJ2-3	TGTGCCAGCAGCTTACCGGAGAGCGGAGGAATCACAGATACGCAGTATTTT	CASSLPESGGITDTQYF
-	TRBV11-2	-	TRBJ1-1	TGTGCCAGCAGCTTAGATGGAGGGCTAATTCAAGCTTTCTTT	CASSLDGGLIQAFF
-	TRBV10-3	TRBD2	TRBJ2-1	TGTGCCATCAGTGAGTCGAATCTACTAGCGGACTACAATGAGCAGTTCTTC	CAISESNLLADYNEQFF
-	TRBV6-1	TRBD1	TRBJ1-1	TGTGCCAGCAGGGTTGACAGGGGCAGGACTGAAGCTTTCTTT	CASRVDRGRTEAFF
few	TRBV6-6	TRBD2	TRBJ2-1	TGTGCCAGCACTCGAGGGGGACTAGCGGGAGTAGAGCAGTTCTTC	CASTRGGLAGVEQFF
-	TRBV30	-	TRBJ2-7	TGTGCCTGGAGTGACCCATCTACAGGGTTTAGCCTCGAGCAGTACTTC	CAWSDPSTGFSLEQYF
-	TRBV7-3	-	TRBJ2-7	TGTGCCAGCAGCTTAAACAGGGACCACGAGCAGTACTTC	CASSLNRDHEQYF
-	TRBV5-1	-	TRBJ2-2	TGCGCCAGCAGAGTAGACAGTCCGTCCCCCGGGGAGCTGTTTTTT	CASRVDSPSPGELFF
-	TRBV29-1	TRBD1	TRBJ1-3	TGCAGCGTCGTGGGACAGGGTGAGGACACCATATATTTT	CSVVGQGEDTIYF
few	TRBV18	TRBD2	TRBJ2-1	TGTGCCAGCTCCCCTCCGATAGCGGGTGTCAATGAGCAGTTCTTC	CASSPPIAGVNEQFF
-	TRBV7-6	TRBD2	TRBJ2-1	TGTGCCAGCAGTAACCCCCCGGGGGGGGTAACCTACAATGAGCAGTTCTTC	CASSNPPGGVTYNEQFF
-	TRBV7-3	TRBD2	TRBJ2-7	TGTGCCAGCAGCTTAACCGCTAGCGGGAGCTCCTACGAGCAGTACTTC	CASSLTASGSSYEQYF
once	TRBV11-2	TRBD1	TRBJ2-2	TGTGCCAGCAGCTTAAACAGGGGGCAGACCGGGGAGCTGTTTTTT	CASSLNRGQTGELFF
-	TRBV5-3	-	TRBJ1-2	TGTGCCAGAAGAAAATCAGTGATCTATGGCTACACCTTC	CARRKSVIYGYTF
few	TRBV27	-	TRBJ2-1	TGTGCCAGCAGTAGCACAGAAGTCTGGGCGGAGCAGTTCTTC	CASSSTEVWAEQFF
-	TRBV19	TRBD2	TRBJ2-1	TGTGCCAGTAATTATGGGCACCGATCCGGGACTAGCGGGAGGGGGGCCTACAATGAGCAGTTCTTC	CASNYGHRSGTSGRGAYNEQFF
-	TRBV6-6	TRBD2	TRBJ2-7	TGTGCCAGCAACGCCGGGACTAGCCTACGGGAGCAGTACTTC	CASNAGTSLREQYF
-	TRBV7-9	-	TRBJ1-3	TGTGCCAGCAGCCCGGGGGACACCATATATTTT	CASSPGDTIYF
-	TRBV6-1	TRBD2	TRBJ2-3	TGTGCCAGCAGTGGAGGGACTAGCGGGGCCACAGATACGCAGTATTTT	CASSGGTSGATDTQYF
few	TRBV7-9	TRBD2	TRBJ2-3	TGTGCCAGCACCCAATACATAGCGGGGGACACAGATACGCAGTATTTT	CASTQYIAGDTDTQYF
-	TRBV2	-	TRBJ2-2	TGTGCCGGCCGACTATACGGGGAGCTGTTTTTT	CAGRLYGELFF
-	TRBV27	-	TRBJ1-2	TGTGCCAGCAGTCTCCGGGCCTCAGGGGACTATGGCTACACCTTC	CASSLRASGDYGYTF
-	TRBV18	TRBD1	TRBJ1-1	TGTGCCAGCTCTCTCGGACAGGGGAGGGTGAACACTGAAGCTTTCTTT	CASSLGQGRVNTEAFF
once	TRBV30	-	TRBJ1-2	TGTGCCTGGAGTGTTGAATGGGGGGGTGGCTACACCTTC	CAWSVEWGGGYTF
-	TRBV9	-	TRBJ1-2	TGTGCCAGCAGGCGCGGGGGCGCTAACTATGGCTACACCTTC	CASRRGGANYGYTF
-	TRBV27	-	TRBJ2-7	TGTGCCAGCAGTCTCGTCAACGGCTACGAGCAGTACTTC	CASSLVNGYEQYF
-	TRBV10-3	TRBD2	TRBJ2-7	TGTGCCACCCTGACTAGCTCTACCTACGAGCAGTACTTC	CATLTSSTYEQYF
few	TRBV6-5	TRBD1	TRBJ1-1	TGTGCCAGCAGCACCTCCGGGACAGGGTACACTGAAGCTTTCTTT	CASSTSGTGYTEAFF
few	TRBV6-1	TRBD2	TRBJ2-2	TGTGCCAGCACTCGGGGGGTGGGGACCGGGGAGCTGTTTTTT	CASTRGVGTGELFF
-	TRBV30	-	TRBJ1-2	TGTGCCTGGAGTGTATCCCGACAAGCCTCCTATGGCTACACCTTC	CAWSVSRQASYGYTF
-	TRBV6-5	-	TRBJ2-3	TGTGCCAGCAGTTTATCTTACTCTAGCACAGATACGCAGTATTTT	CASSLSYSSTDTQYF
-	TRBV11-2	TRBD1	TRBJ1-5	TGTGCCAGCAGCTCCCAGGGGGGTCAGCCCCAGCATTTT	CASSSQGGQPQHF
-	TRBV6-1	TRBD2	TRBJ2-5	TGTGCCACCCTAAGCGGGAGAAGTGGTGAGACCCAGTACTTC	CATLSGRSGETQYF
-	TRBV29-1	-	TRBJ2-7	TGCAGCCTCCTAATAGCTGGGGAGCAGTACTTC	CSLLIAGEQYF
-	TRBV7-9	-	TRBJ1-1	TGTGCCAGCAGCTCGGGGCAGGGAGGGGCAACTTCTGAAGCTTTCTTT	CASSSGQGGATSEAFF